This TCR beta chain was observed in a study of T cell responses to AZD1222 COVID-19 vaccine. Pooled samples include second doses given at about 4 or 12 weeks. Sequencing was performed with immunoSEQ multiplex PCR; in TCRdb, only in-frame clones are kept and a portion is missing. The sample shows over 75,000 clones, around 85% of them seen only once. As regards this clone: Its antigen is as yet unknown.

Overall study results and limits: Clonal diversity was possibly underestimated, and the donors were mostly white British, with more females.

Germline trimming cut 3 bases from V and 6 bases from J; bases unmatched to any gene: 12. Germline lookup yields CDR1 SGHTA and CDR2 FQGNSA. This CDR3 has 16 amino acids. The clonotype originates from an adult who received the AZD1222 COVID-19 vaccine. Sequenced material: peripheral blood, taken 28 days after the second AZD1222 dose. The rearrangement joins TRBV7-2 to TRBJ2-3; TRBD2 aligns across 7 bases. CDR3 region: CASSFGGGGRVDTQYF. For the CDR3, the DNA is TGTGCCAGCAGCTTTGGTGGCGGGGGAAGGGTGGATACGCAGTATTTT.